The 28 T cell receptor beta chains reported below all come from one sample, sequenced in a study of T cell clonotyping in hematopoietic cell transplantation. The time point here: recipient sample about 28 days before transplant, after cytoreduction. Clones were read by immunoSEQ multiplex PCR, and TCRdb kept only the in-frame ones, dropping some. The sample has around 21,000 clones, roughly 90% seen once. The sequenced sample was peripheral blood mononuclear cells, obtained before stem cell transplant. The receptor source for this set is a man aged 18 to 29 with biphenotypic leukemia. Some clones in this sample may be carry-over from other donors' samples.

The chain joins TRBV27 to TRBJ1-2, with D tentatively TRBD1 (6 bases). Germline lookup yields CDR1 MNHEY and CDR2 SMNVEV (reference sequence). V was pared by 4 bases and J by 4 bases, with 16 bases between. The CDR3 length is 15 residues. CDR3 nucleotides: TGTGCCAGCAGTTCGATACAGGGCGGCCTCTATGGCTACACCTTC. It yields the protein CASSSIQGGLYGYTF.

Only one count was recorded for this clone. The chain carries TRBV4-3 and TRBJ2-7; 9 nucleotides match TRBD2. The trim removed 1 base at V and 2 bases at J, leaving 6 bases unmatched. The CDR3 is 16 residues long. Germline V gene data show CDR1 as LGHNA and CDR2 as YSLEER. CDR3 in DNA: TGCGCCAGCAGCCAAGTTCGGCTAGCGGGGCCCTACGAGCAGTACTTC. Encoded protein: CASSQVRLAGPYEQYF.

This chain uses TRBV28 with TRBJ2-7, with a tentative D call TRBD2 (5 bases). V was pared by 7 bases and J by 4 bases, with 14 bases between. Germline loops: CDR1 MDHEN, CDR2 SYDVKM. The CDR3 sequence is 13 residues long. The CDR3, as DNA: TGTGCCAGCAAGCTAGCTGGTGTGTACGAGCAGTACTTC. This codes for CASKLAGVYEQYF.

The V call is TRBV10-3, the J call TRBJ1-6; 8 bases fit TRBD1. J gave up 7 bases and V 4 bases, and 9 bases lay outside the gene matches. The CDR3 totals 16 residues. In germline, CDR1 is ENHRY, CDR2 SYGVKD. The CDR3 here is CAISGSPTGENSPLHF. CDR3 DNA sequence: TGTGCCATCAGTGGGTCCCCGACAGGGGAAAATTCACCCCTCCACTTT.

Comments on this clone: One end of the junction does not line up with germline, which may come from a read error. The chain is built from TRBV5-6 and TRBJ1-1, with D perhaps matching TRBD1 (6 bases). Germline V gene sequence: CDR1 SGHDT, CDR2 YYEEEE. CDR3 size: 15 residues. The DNA of the CDR3 is TGTGCCAGCACCTTGGGGGCCCGGGGAGTAGGTGAAGCTTTCTTT. It translates to CASTLGARGVGEAFF.

Points on this clone: The junction differs from germline at one of its ends, possibly a read error. The chain carries TRBV28 and TRBJ2-7; a weak D match, TRBD1 (6 bases). This CDR3 has 12 amino acids. Germline V gives CDR1 MDHEN, CDR2 SYDVKM. This CDR3 reads CASSAGEKTGRF. CDR3 coding DNA: TGTGCCAGCAGCGCAGGCGAGAAAACAGGGCGCTTC.

This clone was counted a single time. The gene calls are TRBV5-4 and TRBJ2-3; no reliable D call. Per the germline V gene, CDR1 is SGHNT and CDR2 is YYREEE (reference sequence). Trimming pared 3 bases from V and 4 bases from J, leaving 6 bases between. CDR3 length: 12 residues. CDR3 in DNA: TGTGCCAGCAGCTCCCCTTCAGATACGCAGTATTTT. Encoded protein: CASSSPSDTQYF.

The V and J genes are TRBV10-3 and TRBJ1-1; weak D call: TRBD1 (5 bases). Germline V gene sequence: CDR1 ENHRY, CDR2 SYGVKD. V was pared by 8 bases and J by 6 bases, with 16 bases between. This CDR3 spans 13 amino acids. The CDR3 bases are TGTGCCATCCAAGGGGAAGGGCGTTCTGAAGCTTTCTTT. Protein product: CAIQGEGRSEAFF.

The chain recombines TRBV9 with TRBJ2-5; D not certain. Germline V gives CDR1 SGDLS, CDR2 YYNGEE. The CDR3 loop spans 14 amino acids. The V end lost 0 bases, the J end lost 2 bases, and 8 bases lay between the germline ends. The CDR3 spells CASSVEGKQETQYF. The CDR3 bases are TGTGCCAGCAGCGTAGAAGGGAAACAAGAGACCCAGTACTTC.

This clone was observed a few times. The J gene is TRBJ1-6, the V gene TRBV7-9, with 7 bases identical to TRBD1. Germline-derived CDR1 and CDR2 are SEHNR and FQNEAQ (reference sequence). CDR3 size: 14 residues. V dropped 5 bases and J dropped 8; count of bases not matched to a gene: 6. This CDR3 is CASSPDREYSPLHF. CDR3 nucleotides: TGTGCCAGCAGCCCAGACAGGGAGTATTCACCCCTCCACTTT.

In its sample, this clone is large. This chain links TRBV27 with TRBJ2-7; no firm D call. This CDR3 is 15 amino acids long. The germline V gene has CDR1 MNHEY and CDR2 SMNVEV (reference sequence). With 1 base removed from V and 0 bases from J, the gap between germline ends came to 10 bases. The CDR3 nucleotides are TGTGCCAGCAGTTTATACCCAGCGAGCTCCTACGAGCAGTACTTC. It encodes CASSLYPASSYEQYF.

The CDR3 coding sequence is TGCGCCAGCAGCACAGGGGGCGCGGTTGAAACTGAAGCTTTCTTT. As protein: CASSTGGAVETEAFF. This chain connects TRBV10-2 to TRBJ1-1; 9 positions agree with TRBD1. The CDR3 has 15 amino acids. CDR1 is WSHSY, CDR2 SAAADI, per germline. Trimming at V came to 6 bases and at J to 5 bases, leaving 10 bases not matched to a gene.

V and J are TRBV29-1 and TRBJ1-1; the D is unclear. The CDR3 covers 13 residues. V was pared by 0 bases and J by 2 bases, with 7 bases between. Germline CDR1 and CDR2: SQVTM and ANQGSEA. The DNA for the CDR3 is TGCAGCGTTGAAGATAGACTTAACACTGAAGCTTTCTTT. This gives the protein CSVEDRLNTEAFF.

This clone has more than one count but fewer than ten. V and J are TRBV4-1 and TRBJ1-2; 9 bases agree with TRBD1. From germline, CDR1 is MGHRA and CDR2 YSYEKL. With V trimmed by 2 bases and J by 4 bases, 11 bases remained unmatched. This CDR3 has 17 residues. The CDR3 is CASSQTNTGGETYGYTF. The CDR3 DNA reads as TGCGCCAGCAGCCAAACTAATACAGGGGGCGAAACCTATGGCTACACCTTC.

A single count supports this clone. The chain employs TRBV11-2 and TRBJ2-5; D is undetermined. CDR1 and CDR2 (germline): SGHAT, FQNNGV. Trimming stripped 3 bases from V and 2 bases from J, with 7 bases between. The CDR3 covers 13 residues. This chain's CDR3 is CASSLEHQETQYF. DNA of the CDR3: TGTGCCAGCAGCTTGGAGCATCAAGAGACCCAGTACTTC.

The chain combines TRBV6-5 with TRBJ1-4, with 8 bases identical to TRBD1. The V gene's germline CDR1 is MNHEY and CDR2 SVGAGI. Trimming cost V 4 bases and J 8 bases; bases outside gene matches: 12. CDR3 length equals 16 residues. CDR3 in DNA: TGTGCCAGCAGTTTTCTCCCGGGACAGGCGACGGAAAAACTGTTTTTT. This codes for CASSFLPGQATEKLFF.

V and J are TRBV7-2 and TRBJ2-7, with TRBD2 identical over 11 bases. Per the germline V gene, CDR1 is SGHTA and CDR2 is FQGNSA. The CDR3 is 14 residues long. V gave up 4 bases and J gave up 7 bases; unmatched junction bases: 6. CDR3 amino acids: CASSSSGTSGEQYF. CDR3 bases: TGTGCCAGCAGCTCCTCCGGGACTAGCGGTGAGCAGTACTTC.

For the CDR3, the DNA is TGCGCCAGCAGCCAAGATCAAGGGACTTATCAATCCGGGGAGCTGTTTTTT. Encoded protein: CASSQDQGTYQSGELFF. This chain joins TRBV4-1 and TRBJ2-2; maybe TRBD2 (6 bases). This CDR3 is built from 17 residues. Trimming cost V 0 bases and J 6 bases, with 17 bases left between them. CDR1 is MGHRA and CDR2 is YSYEKL in the germline V gene.

V gene TRBV27 combines with J gene TRBJ2-1; D call uncertain. Trimming shortened V by 4 bases and J by 4 bases, and 5 bases separated the two germline ends. This CDR3 is 12 amino acids long. CDR1 MNHEY and CDR2 SMNVEV come from the germline V gene (reference sequence). CDR3 residues: CASSSQYNEQFF. The CDR3 nucleotides read TGTGCCAGCAGTTCCCAGTACAATGAGCAGTTCTTC.

The chain uses TRBV4-1 and TRBJ1-2, with D perhaps matching TRBD1 (6 bases). Germline V gives CDR1 MGHRA, CDR2 YSYEKL. The CDR3 runs to 16 residues. V lost 1 base and J 7 bases, leaving 19 bases between the germline ends. CDR3 residues: CASSQGYRGSGCGYTF. As DNA, the CDR3 is TGCGCCAGCAGCCAAGGATATAGGGGGTCGGGGTGTGGCTACACCTTC.

V usage is TRBV18 and J usage is TRBJ2-5, with 7 bases fitting TRBD1. Unmatched junction bases numbered 6, after V lost 3 bases and J lost 5 bases. The germline V gene has CDR1 KGHSH and CDR2 LQKENI. The CDR3 is 14 amino acids. The CDR3 sequence: CASSPTGDDETQYF. The CDR3 nucleotides are TGTGCCAGCTCACCCACAGGGGACGATGAGACCCAGTACTTC.

V is TRBV27 and J is TRBJ1-6; 8 nucleotides align to TRBD1. The CDR3 spans 14 residues. Trimming took 5 bases from V and 10 from J; bases not matched to a gene: 7. Germline CDR1 MNHEY, CDR2 SMNVEV (reference sequence). CDR3 nucleotides: TGTGCCAGCAGTGCCGGACAGGGTTGGTCACCCCTCCACTTT. Translation gives CASSAGQGWSPLHF.

The V call is TRBV30, the J call TRBJ1-3; D is unclear. Per the germline V gene, CDR1 is GTSNPN and CDR2 is SVGIG (reference sequence). This CDR3 has 13 residues. V was shortened by 0 bases and J by 8 bases, with 11 bases between the two germline ends. This CDR3 is CAWSVDGSDTIYF. CDR3 sequence (DNA): TGTGCCTGGAGTGTAGATGGGAGCGACACCATATATTTT.

The chain recombines TRBV19 with TRBJ1-5; no definite D call. This CDR3 has 15 residues. Germline CDR1 and CDR2: LNHDA and SQIVND (reference sequence). Trimming shortened V by 3 bases and J by 4 bases, and 13 bases separated the two germline ends. This CDR3 is CASSMGTTLNQPQHF. The DNA for the CDR3 is TGTGCCAGTAGTATGGGAACTACCCTAAATCAGCCCCAGCATTTT.

The chain is built from TRBV11-2 and TRBJ2-6, with unresolved D. V shed 5 bases and J shed 0 bases, with 11 bases lying between them. The CDR3 loop spans 16 amino acids. The germline gives CDR1 SGHAT, CDR2 FQNNGV. The CDR3 nucleotides are TGTGCCAGCAGCCGAGCGCGTAGCTCTGGGGCCAACGTCCTGACTTTC. Its translation is CASSRARSSGANVLTF.

This chain uses TRBV15 with TRBJ1-2; 8 nucleotides agree with TRBD1. The CDR3 length is 14 residues. With 0 bases clipped from V and 7 bases from J, the junction kept 4 bases outside the gene matches. Germline assignment: CDR1 LNHNV and CDR2 YYDKDF (reference sequence). In DNA form, the CDR3 reads TGTGCCACCAGCAGAGAGGACAGGGTTGGTGGCTACACCTTC. The encoded protein is CATSREDRVGGYTF.

The chain carries TRBV6-5 and TRBJ1-5; D is possibly TRBD1 (6 bases). This CDR3 comprises 15 residues. CDR1 is MNHEY and CDR2 is SVGAGI in the germline V gene. The V end was cut by 0 bases, the J end by 7 bases, with 13 bases between. The CDR3 nucleotides read TGTGCCAGCAGTTACTCGATGCAGGGGAGCCAGCCCCAGCATTTT. The encoded protein is CASSYSMQGSQPQHF.

The count of this clone is one. This rearrangement joins TRBV25-1 to TRBJ2-1; TRBD2 agrees at 12 bases. CDR3 size: 16 residues. Germline V CDR1 and CDR2: MGHDK, SYGVNS. Germline trimming cut 2 bases from V and 2 bases from J; bases unmatched to any gene: 1. CDR3 sequence: CASSETSGRTYNEQFF. CDR3 nucleotide sequence: TGTGCCAGCAGTGAAACTAGCGGGAGGACCTACAATGAGCAGTTCTTC.